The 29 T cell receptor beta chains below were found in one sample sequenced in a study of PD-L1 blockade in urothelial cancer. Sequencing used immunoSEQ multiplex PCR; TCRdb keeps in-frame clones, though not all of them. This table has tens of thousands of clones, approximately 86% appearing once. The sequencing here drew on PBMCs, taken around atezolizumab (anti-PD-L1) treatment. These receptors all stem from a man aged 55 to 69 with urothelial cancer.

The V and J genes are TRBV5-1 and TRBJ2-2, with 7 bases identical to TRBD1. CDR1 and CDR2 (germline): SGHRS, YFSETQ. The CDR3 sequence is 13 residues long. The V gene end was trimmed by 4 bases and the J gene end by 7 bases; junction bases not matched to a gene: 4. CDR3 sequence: CASSRDSYGELFF. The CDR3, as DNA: TGCGCCAGCAGCAGGGACAGCTACGGGGAGCTGTTTTTT.

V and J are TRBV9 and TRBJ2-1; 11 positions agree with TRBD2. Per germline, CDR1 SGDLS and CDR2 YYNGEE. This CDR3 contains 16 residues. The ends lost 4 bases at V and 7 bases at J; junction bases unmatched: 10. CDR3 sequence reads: CASSTELAGGQNEQFF. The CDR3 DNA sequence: TGTGCCAGCAGCACCGAATTAGCGGGAGGGCAAAATGAGCAGTTCTTC.

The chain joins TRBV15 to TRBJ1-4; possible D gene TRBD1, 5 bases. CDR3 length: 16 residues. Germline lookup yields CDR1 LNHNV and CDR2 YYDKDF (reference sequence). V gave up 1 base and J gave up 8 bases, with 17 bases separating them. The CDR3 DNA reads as TGTGCCACCAGCAGAGGGGCAGGGCAAATTCGGGAAAAACTGTTTTTT. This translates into CATSRGAGQIREKLFF.

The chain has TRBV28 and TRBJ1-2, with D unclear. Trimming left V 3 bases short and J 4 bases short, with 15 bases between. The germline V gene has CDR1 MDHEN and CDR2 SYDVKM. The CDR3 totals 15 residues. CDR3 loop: CASSFGWASSYGYTF. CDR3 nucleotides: TGTGCCAGCAGTTTTGGGTGGGCGAGTAGCTATGGCTACACCTTC.

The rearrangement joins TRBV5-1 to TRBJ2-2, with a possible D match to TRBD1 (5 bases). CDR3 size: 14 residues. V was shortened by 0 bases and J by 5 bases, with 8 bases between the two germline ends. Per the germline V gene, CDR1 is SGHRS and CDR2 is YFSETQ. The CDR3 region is CASSLAKGTGELFF. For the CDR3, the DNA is TGCGCCAGCAGCTTGGCCAAGGGGACCGGGGAGCTGTTTTTT.

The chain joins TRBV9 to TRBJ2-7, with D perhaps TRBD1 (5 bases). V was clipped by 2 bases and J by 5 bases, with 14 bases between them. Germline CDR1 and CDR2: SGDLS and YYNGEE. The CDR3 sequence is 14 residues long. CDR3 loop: CASSVRTGLDEQYF. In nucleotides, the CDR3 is TGTGCCAGCAGCGTTCGAACAGGCTTGGACGAGCAGTACTTC.

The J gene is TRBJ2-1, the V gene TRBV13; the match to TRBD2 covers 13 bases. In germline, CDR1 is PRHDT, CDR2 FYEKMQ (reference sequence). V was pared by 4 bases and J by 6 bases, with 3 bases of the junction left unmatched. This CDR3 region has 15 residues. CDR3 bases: TGTGCCAGCAGCTCGGGACTAGCGGGGTTCAATGAGCAGTTCTTC. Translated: CASSSGLAGFNEQFF.

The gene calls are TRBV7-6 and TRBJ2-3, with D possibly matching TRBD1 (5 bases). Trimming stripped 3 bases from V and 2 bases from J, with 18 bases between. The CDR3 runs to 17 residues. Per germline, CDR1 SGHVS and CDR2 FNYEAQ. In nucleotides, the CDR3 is TGTGCCAGCAGCTTTTTGAAGCAGGGATTGGCCACAGATACGCAGTATTTT. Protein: CASSFLKQGLATDTQYF.

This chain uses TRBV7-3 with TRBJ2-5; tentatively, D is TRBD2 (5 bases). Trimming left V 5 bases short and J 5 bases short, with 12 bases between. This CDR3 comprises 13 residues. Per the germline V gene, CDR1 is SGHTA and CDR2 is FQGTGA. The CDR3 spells CASSRTLRETQYF. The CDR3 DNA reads TGTGCCAGCAGCCGGACTCTTCGGGAGACCCAGTACTTC. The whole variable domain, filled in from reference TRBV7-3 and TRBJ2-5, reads GAGVSQTPSNKVTEKGKYVELRCDPISGHTALYWYRQSLGQGPEFLIYFQGTGAADDSGLPNDRFFAVRPEGSVSTLKIQRTERGDSAVYLCASSRTLRETQYFGPGTRLLVL.

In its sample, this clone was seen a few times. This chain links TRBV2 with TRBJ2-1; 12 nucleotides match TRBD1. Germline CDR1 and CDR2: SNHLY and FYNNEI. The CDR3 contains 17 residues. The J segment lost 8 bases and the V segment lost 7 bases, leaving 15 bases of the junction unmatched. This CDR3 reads CASTQPLGQGANHEQFF. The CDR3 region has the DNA TGTGCCAGCACCCAGCCGTTGGGACAGGGGGCGAACCATGAGCAGTTCTTC.

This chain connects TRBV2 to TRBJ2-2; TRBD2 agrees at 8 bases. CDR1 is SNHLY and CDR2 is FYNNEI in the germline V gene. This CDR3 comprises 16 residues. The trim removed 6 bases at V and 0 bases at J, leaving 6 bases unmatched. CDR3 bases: TGTGCCAGCAGCCGGGAGGGCCAGTCGAACACCGGGGAGCTGTTTTTT. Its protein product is CASSREGQSNTGELFF.

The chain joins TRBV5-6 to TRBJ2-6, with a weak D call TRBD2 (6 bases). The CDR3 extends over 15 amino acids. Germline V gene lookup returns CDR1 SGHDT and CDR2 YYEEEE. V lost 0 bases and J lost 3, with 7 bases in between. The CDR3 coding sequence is TGTGCCAGCAGCTTGGCGGGAGATGGGGCCAACGTCCTGACTTTC. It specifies CASSLAGDGANVLTF.

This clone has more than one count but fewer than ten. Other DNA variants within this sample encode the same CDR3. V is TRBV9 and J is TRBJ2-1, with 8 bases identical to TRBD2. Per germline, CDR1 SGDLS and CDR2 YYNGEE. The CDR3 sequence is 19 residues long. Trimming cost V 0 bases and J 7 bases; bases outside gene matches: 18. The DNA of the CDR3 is TGTGCCAGCAGCGTAGGAGAAGCTAGCGGGCTACGTTTCTTGAATGAGCAGTTCTTC. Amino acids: CASSVGEASGLRFLNEQFF.

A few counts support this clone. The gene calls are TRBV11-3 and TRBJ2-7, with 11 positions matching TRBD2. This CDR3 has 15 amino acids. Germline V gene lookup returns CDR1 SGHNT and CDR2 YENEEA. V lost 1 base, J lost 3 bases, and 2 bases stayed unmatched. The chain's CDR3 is CASSLVGLAVYEQYF. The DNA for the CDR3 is TGTGCCAGCAGCTTAGTGGGACTAGCGGTCTACGAGCAGTACTTC.

This CDR3 is CASSLGQGYTEAFF. CDR3 DNA: TGTGCCAGCAGCTTGGGGCAGGGGTACACTGAAGCTTTCTTT. The chain recombines TRBV5-6 with TRBJ1-1, with TRBD1 as a possible D gene (6 bases). Per the germline V gene, CDR1 is SGHDT and CDR2 is YYEEEE. Trimming stripped 0 bases from V and 3 bases from J, with 9 bases between. The CDR3 runs 14 residues.

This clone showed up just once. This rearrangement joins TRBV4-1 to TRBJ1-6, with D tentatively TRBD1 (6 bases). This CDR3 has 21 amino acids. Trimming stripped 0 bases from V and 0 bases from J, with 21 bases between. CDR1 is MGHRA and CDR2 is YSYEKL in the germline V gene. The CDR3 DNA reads TGCGCCAGCAGCCAAGAGGTGGGGCAGGGGCCCCATAGCTCCTATAATTCACCCCTCCACTTT. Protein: CASSQEVGQGPHSSYNSPLHF.

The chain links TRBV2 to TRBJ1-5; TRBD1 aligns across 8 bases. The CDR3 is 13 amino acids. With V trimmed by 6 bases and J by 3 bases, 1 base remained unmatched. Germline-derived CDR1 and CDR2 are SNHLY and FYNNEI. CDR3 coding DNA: TGTGCCAGCAGGCAGGGGGCCAATCAGCCCCAGCATTTT. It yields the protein CASRQGANQPQHF. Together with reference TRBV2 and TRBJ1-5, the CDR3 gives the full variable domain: EPEVTQTPSHQVTQMGQEVILRCVPISNHLYFYWYRQILGQKVEFLVSFYNNEISEKSEIFDDQFSVERPDGSNFTLKIRSTKLEDSAMYFCASRQGANQPQHFGDGTRLSIL.

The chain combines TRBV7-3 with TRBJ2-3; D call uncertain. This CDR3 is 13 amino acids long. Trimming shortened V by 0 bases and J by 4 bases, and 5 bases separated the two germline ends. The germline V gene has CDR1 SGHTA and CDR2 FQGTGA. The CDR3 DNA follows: TGTGCCAGCAGCTTAACTACGGCAGATACGCAGTATTTT. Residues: CASSLTTADTQYF.

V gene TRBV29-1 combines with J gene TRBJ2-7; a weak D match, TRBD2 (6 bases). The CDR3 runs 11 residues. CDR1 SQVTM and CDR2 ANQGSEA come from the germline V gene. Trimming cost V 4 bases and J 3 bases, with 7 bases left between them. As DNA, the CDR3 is TGCAGCGTTGGCGGGGTCTACGAGCAGTACTTC. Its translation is CSVGGVYEQYF.

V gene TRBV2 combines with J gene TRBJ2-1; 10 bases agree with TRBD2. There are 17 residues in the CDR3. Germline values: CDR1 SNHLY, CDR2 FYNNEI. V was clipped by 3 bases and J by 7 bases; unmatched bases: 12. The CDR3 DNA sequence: TGTGCCAGCAGTGAGGCACCACTAGCGGGGTTAGGTAATGAGCAGTTCTTC. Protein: CASSEAPLAGLGNEQFF.

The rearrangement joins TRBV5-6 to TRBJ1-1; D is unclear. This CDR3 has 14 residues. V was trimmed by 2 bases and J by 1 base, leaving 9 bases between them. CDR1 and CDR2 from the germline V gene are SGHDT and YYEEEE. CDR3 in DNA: TGTGCCAGCAGCTTTTCGTCCTCGAACACTGAAGCTTTCTTT. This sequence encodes CASSFSSSNTEAFF.

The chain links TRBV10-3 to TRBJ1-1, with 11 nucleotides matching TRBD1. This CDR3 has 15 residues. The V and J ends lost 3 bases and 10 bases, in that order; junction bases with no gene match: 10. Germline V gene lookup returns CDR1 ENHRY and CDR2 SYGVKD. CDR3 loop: CAISDQSGQGAGAFF. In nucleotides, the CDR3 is TGTGCCATCAGTGACCAAAGCGGACAGGGGGCTGGAGCTTTCTTT.

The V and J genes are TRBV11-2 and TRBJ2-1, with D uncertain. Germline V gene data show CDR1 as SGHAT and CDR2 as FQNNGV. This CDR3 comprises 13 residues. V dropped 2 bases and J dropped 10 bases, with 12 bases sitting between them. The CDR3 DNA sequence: TGTGCCAGCAGCTTAACGGCCGACGGGGAGCAGTTCTTC. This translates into CASSLTADGEQFF.

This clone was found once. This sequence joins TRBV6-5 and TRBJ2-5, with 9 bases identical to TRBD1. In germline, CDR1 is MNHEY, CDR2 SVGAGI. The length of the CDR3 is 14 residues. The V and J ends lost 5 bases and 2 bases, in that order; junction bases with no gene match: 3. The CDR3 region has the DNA TGTGCCAGCAGTCCGGGACAGGGACAAGAGACCCAGTACTTC. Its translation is CASSPGQGQETQYF.

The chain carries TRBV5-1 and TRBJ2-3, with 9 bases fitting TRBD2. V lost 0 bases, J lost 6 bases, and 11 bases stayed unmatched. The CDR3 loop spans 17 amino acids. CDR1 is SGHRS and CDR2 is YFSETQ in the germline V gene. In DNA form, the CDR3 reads TGCGCCAGCAGCTTGGTTTTAGCGGGGGCGAGTGGTGATACGCAGTATTTT. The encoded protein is CASSLVLAGASGDTQYF.

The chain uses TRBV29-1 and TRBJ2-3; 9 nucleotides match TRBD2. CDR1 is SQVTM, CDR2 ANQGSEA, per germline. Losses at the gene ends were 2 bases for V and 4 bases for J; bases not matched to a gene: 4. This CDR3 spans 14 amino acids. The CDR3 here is CSVEMAGGPDTQYF. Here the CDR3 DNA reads TGCAGCGTTGAAATGGCGGGAGGGCCAGATACGCAGTATTTT.

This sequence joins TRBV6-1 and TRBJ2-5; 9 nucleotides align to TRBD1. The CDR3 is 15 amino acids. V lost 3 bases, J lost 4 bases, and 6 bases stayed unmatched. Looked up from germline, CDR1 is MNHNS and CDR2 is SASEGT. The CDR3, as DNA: TGTGCCAGCAGTGAGGGACAGGGACCCGTAGAGACCCAGTACTTC. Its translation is CASSEGQGPVETQYF.

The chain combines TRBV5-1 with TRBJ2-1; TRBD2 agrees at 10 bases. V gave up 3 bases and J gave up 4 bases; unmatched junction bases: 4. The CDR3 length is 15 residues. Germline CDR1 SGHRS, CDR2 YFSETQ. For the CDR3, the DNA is TGCGCCAGCAGCTCCTCTAGCGGGAGTTACAATGAGCAGTTCTTC. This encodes CASSSSSGSYNEQFF.

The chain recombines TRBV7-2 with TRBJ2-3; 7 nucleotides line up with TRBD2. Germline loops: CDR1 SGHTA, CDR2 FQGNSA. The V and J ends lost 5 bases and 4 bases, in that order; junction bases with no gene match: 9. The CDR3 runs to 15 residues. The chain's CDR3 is CASSPVVAGSDTQYF. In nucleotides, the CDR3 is TGTGCCAGCAGCCCTGTGGTAGCGGGCTCAGATACGCAGTATTTT. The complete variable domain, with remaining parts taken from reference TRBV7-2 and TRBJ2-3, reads GAGVSQSPSNKVTEKGKDVELRCDPISGHTALYWYRQSLGQGLEFLIYFQGNSAPDKSGLPSDRFSAERTGGSVSTLTIQRTQQEDSAVYLCASSPVVAGSDTQYFGPGTRLTVL.